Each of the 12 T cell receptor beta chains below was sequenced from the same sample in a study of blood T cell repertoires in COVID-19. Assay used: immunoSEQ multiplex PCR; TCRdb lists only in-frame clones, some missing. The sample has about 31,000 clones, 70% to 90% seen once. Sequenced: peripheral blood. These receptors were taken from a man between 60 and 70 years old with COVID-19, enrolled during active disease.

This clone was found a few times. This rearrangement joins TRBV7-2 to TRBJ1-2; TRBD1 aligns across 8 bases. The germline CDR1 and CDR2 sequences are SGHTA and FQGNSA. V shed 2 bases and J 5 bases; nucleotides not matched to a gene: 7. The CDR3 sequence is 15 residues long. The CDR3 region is CASSLSGQGAYGYTF. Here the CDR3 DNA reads TGTGCCAGCAGCTTAAGTGGACAGGGAGCTTATGGCTACACCTTC.

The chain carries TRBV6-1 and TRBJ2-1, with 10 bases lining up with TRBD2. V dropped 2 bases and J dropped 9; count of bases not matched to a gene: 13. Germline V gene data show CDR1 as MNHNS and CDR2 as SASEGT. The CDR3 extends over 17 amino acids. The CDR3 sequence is CASSEYPSGRPQGEQFF. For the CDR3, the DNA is TGTGCCAGCAGTGAATACCCTAGCGGGAGACCCCAGGGTGAGCAGTTCTTC.

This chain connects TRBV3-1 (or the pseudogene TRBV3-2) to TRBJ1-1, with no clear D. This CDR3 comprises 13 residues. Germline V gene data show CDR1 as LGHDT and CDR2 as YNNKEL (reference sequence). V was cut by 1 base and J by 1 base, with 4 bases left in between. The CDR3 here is CASSQGQNTEAFF. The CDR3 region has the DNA TGTGCCAGCAGCCAAGGGCAGAACACTGAAGCTTTCTTT.

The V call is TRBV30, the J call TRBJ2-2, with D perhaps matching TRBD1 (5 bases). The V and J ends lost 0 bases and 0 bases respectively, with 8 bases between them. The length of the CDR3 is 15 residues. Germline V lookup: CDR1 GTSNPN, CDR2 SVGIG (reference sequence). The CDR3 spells CAWSVWGANTGELFF. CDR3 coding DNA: TGTGCCTGGAGTGTTTGGGGCGCGAACACCGGGGAGCTGTTTTTT.

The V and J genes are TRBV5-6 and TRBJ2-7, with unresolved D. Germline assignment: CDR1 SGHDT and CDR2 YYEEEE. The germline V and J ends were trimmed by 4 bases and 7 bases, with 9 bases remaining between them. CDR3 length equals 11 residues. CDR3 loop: CASSQMREQYF. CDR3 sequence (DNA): TGTGCCAGCAGCCAAATGAGGGAGCAGTACTTC.

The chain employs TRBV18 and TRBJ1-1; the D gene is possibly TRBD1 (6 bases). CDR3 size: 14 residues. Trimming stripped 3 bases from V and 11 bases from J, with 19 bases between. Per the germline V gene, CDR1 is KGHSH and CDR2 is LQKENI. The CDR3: CASSPRDPGRGAFF. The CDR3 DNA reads TGTGCCAGCTCACCTAGAGATCCCGGGAGGGGGGCTTTCTTT.

CDR3 in DNA: TGTGCCAGTAGACCCACAGGGGGCGACGGAAACACCATATATTTT. Its translation: CASRPTGGDGNTIYF. The chain combines TRBV19 with TRBJ1-3, with 9 bases fitting TRBD1. The V gene end was trimmed by 6 bases and the J gene end by 4 bases; junction bases not matched to a gene: 7. The germline V gene encodes CDR1 LNHDA and CDR2 SQIVND (reference sequence). The CDR3 has 15 amino acids.

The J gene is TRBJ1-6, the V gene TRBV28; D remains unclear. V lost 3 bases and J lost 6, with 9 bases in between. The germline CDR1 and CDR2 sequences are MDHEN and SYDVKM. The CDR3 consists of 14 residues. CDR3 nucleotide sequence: TGTGCCAGCAGTTTTCAGGAAGCTAATTCACCCCTCCACTTT. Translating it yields CASSFQEANSPLHF.

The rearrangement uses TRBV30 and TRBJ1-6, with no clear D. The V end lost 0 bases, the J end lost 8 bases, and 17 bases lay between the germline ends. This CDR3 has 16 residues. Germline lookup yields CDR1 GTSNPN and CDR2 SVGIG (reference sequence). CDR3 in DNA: TGTGCCTGGAGTGTTGTGGCTCACCGGGGTTATTCACCCCTCCACTTT. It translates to CAWSVVAHRGYSPLHF. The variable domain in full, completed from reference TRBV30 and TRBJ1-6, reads SQTIHQWPATLVQPVGSPLSLECTVEGTSNPNLYWYRQAAGRGLQLLFYSVGIGQISSEVPQNLSASRPQDRQFILSSKKLLLSDSGFYLCAWSVVAHRGYSPLHFGNGTRLTVT.

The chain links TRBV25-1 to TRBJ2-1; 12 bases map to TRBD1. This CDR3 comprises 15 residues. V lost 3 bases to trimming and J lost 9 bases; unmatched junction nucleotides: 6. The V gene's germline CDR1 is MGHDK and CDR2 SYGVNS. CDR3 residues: CASSEPGQGAIEQFF. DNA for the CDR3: TGTGCCAGCAGTGAGCCGGGACAGGGGGCTATTGAGCAGTTCTTC.

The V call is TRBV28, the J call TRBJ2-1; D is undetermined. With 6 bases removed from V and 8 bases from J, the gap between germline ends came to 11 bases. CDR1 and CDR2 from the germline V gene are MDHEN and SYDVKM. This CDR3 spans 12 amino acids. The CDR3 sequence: CASRLFGDEQFF. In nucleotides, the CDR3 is TGTGCCAGCAGACTATTCGGCGATGAGCAGTTCTTC.

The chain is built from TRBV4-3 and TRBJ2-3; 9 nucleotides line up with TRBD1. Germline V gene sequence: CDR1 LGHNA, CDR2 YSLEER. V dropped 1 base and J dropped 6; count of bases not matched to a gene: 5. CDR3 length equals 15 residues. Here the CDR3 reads CASSQGHRGPDTQYF. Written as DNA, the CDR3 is TGCGCCAGCAGCCAAGGACACAGGGGGCCGGATACGCAGTATTTT.